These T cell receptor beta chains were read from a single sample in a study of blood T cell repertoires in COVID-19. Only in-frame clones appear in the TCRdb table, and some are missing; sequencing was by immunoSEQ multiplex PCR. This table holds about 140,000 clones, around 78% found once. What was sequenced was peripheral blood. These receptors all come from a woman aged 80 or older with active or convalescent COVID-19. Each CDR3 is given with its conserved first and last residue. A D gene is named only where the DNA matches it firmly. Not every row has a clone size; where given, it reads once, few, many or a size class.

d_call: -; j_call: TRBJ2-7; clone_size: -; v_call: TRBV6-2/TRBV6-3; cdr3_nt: TGTGCCAGCAGTTCCTCGGGCGGGGGCACCTACGAGCAGTACTTC; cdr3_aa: CASSSSGGGTYEQYF
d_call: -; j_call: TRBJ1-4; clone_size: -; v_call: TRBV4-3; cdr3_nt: TGCGCCAGCAGCCAAGATCTCTCCAAAATTTCGGATGGAGAAAATAATGAAAAACTGTTTTTT; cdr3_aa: CASSQDLSKISDGENNEKLFF
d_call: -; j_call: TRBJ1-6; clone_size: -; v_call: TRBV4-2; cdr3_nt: TGTGCCAGCAGCCAAGCGCGGGAGGTGAATTCACCCCTCCACTTT; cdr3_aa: CASSQAREVNSPLHF
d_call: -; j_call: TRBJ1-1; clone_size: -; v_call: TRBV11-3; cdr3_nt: TGTGCCAGCAGCCCCGGGGAGAACACTGAAGCTTTCTTT; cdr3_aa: CASSPGENTEAFF
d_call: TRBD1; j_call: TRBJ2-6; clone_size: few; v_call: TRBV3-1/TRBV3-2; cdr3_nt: TGTGCCAGCAGCCGAGGACAGGGGGCGTCTGGGGCCAACGTCCTGACTTTC; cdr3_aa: CASSRGQGASGANVLTF
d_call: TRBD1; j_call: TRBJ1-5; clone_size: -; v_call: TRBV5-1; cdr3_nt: TGCGCCAGCAGCTTGGGACAGGGCGCAAATCAGCCCCAGCATTTT; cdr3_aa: CASSLGQGANQPQHF
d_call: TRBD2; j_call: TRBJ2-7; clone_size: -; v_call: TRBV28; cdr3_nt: TGTGCCAGCAGTCAACTAGCGGGGAGGTACGAGCAGTACTTC; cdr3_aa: CASSQLAGRYEQYF
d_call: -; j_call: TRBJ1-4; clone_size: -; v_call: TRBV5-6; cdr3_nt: TGTGCCAGCAGCTCCCAGGTAAGTGGTGAAAAACTGTTTTTT; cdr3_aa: CASSSQVSGEKLFF
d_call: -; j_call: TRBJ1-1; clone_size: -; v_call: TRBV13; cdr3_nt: TGTGCCAGCAGCCCACAGGGAACCACTGAAGCTTTCTTT; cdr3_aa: CASSPQGTTEAFF
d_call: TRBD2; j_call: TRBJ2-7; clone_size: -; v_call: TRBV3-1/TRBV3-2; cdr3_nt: TGTGCCAGCAGCCCCGGGGGACTAGCACCCCTCGAGCAGTACTTC; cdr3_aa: CASSPGGLAPLEQYF
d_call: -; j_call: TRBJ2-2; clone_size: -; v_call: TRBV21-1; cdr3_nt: TGTGCCAGCAGCAAAATGAACGGTCCTGGGGAGCTGTTTTTT; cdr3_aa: CASSKMNGPGELFF
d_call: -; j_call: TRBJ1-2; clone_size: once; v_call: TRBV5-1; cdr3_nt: TGCGCCAGCAGCCCGGACAGAACTAACTATGGCTACACCTTC; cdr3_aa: CASSPDRTNYGYTF
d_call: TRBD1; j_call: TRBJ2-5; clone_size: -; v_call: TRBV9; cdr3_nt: TGTGCCAGCAGCATCGGACAGGGCAATCAAGAGACCCAGTACTTC; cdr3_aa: CASSIGQGNQETQYF
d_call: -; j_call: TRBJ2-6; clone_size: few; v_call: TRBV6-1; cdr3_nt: TGTGCCAGCAGTGAAATGGGGCTTGGGGCCAACGTCCTGACTTTC; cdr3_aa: CASSEMGLGANVLTF
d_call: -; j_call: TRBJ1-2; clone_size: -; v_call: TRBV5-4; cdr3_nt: TGTGCCAGCAGCTTGGGTGGAGGGCTTTATGGCTACACCTTC; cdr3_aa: CASSLGGGLYGYTF
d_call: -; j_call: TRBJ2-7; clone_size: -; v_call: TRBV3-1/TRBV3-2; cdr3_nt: TGTGCCAGCAGAAGGGACACTACCTACGAGCAGTACTTC; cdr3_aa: CASRRDTTYEQYF
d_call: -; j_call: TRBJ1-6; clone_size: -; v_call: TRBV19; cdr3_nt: TGTGCCAGTAGTATGGGGCAGGTTATCTCACCCCTCCACTTT; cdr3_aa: CASSMGQVISPLHF
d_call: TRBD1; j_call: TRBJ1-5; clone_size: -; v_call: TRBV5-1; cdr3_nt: TGCGCCAGCAGCCCAGACGGACAGGGGGCTTATCAGCCCCAGCATTTT; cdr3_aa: CASSPDGQGAYQPQHF
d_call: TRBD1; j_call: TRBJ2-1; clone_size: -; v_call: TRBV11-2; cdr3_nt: TGTGCCAGCAGCATAAGACAGGGGCCGTACAATGAGCAGTTCTTC; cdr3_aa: CASSIRQGPYNEQFF
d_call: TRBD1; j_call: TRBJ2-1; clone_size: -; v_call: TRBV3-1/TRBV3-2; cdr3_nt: TGTGCCAGCAGGCCGGGACAGGGACGAAATGAGCAGTTCTTC; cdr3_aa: CASRPGQGRNEQFF
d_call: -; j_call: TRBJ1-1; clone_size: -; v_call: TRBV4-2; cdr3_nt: TGTGCCAGCAGCCAAGCGGAGAAGGGGATGAACACTGAAGCTTTCTTT; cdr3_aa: CASSQAEKGMNTEAFF
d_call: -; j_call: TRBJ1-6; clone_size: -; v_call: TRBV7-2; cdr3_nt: TGTGCCAGCAGCCAAACAGGGAGTGTTGGATCACCCCTCCACTTT; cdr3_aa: CASSQTGSVGSPLHF
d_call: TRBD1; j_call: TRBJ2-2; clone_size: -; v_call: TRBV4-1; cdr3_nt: TGCGCCAGCAGCCAAGGAGAGACAGGGACAAGGACCGGGGAGCTGTTTTTT; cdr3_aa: CASSQGETGTRTGELFF
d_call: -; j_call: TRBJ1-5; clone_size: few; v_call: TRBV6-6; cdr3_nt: TGTGCCAGCAGTTTCCAGAATCAGCCCCAGCATTTT; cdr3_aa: CASSFQNQPQHF
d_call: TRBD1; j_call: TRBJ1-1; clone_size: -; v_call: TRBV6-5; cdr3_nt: TGTGCCAGCAGTCGGACAGGCCTCACTGAAGCTTTCTTT; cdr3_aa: CASSRTGLTEAFF
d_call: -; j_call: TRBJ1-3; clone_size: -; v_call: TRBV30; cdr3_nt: TGTGCCTGCGGGTTAAGCTCTGGAAACACCATATATTTT; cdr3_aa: CACGLSSGNTIYF